A single sample gave rise to the 15 T cell receptor beta chains below, sequenced in a study of spatial heterogeneity in lung cancer. Time point noted: sample taken at primary tumor resection. The study sequenced unsorted whole RNA from tumor, nontumor lung or frozen PBMC. Via MiXCR, TCRdb re-called the 5' RACE reads, giving one row per CDR3 protein. The data contain some 87,000 distinct CDR3 sequences, approximately 8.9% of them singletons. The input for sequencing was PBMCs, taken at surgery. These TCRs come from a male donor with early-stage non-small cell lung cancer.

The genes are TRBV28 and TRBJ2-3; D is uncertain. V lost 5 bases, J lost 4 bases, and 10 bases lay in between. Germline loops: CDR1 MDHEN, CDR2 SYDVKM. The CDR3 is 13 residues long. CDR3: CASSVISPDTQYF. The CDR3 nucleotides read TGTGCCAGCAGTGTAATAAGCCCAGATACGCAGTATTTT.

This clonotype came up many times. The chain employs TRBV28 and TRBJ2-5; D is perhaps TRBD1 (5 bases). Deletions cut 3 bases from V and 2 bases from J, with 16 bases between. The CDR3 is 16 residues long. Germline-derived CDR1 and CDR2 are MDHEN and SYDVKM. The CDR3 is CASSFVTGPIQETQYF. In nucleotides, the CDR3 is TGTGCCAGCAGTTTCGTCACAGGTCCCATTCAAGAGACCCAGTACTTC. Based on the CDR3 plus reference TRBV28 and TRBJ2-5, the full variable domain is DVKVTQSSRYLVKRTGEKVFLECVQDMDHENMFWYRQDPGLGLRLIYFSYDVKMKEKGDIPEGYSVSREKKERFSLILESASTNQTSMYLCASSFVTGPIQETQYFGPGTRLLVL.

The sample holds a few counts of this clonotype. The CDR3 sequence: CSAETGLKTGELFF. The CDR3 DNA reads TGCAGTGCGGAAACAGGGTTGAAGACCGGGGAGCTGTTTTTT. The V and J genes are TRBV20-1 and TRBJ2-2, with a tentative D call TRBD1 (6 bases). This CDR3 is 14 amino acids long. CDR1 is DFQATT and CDR2 is SNEGSKA in the germline V gene (reference sequence). V was pared by 6 bases and J by 5 bases, with 16 bases between.

CDR3 amino acids: CASSYYMAGGTYEQYF. Written as DNA, the CDR3 is TGTGCCAGCAGTTACTATATGGCGGGAGGGACTTACGAGCAGTACTTC. The chain carries TRBV6-5 and TRBJ2-7; 9 nucleotides agree with TRBD2. The CDR3 spans 16 residues. Germline values: CDR1 MNHEY, CDR2 SVGAGI. Trimming removed 1 base from V and 4 bases from J; junction bases left unmatched: 8.

V usage is TRBV2 and J usage is TRBJ1-1; D is possibly TRBD1 (5 bases). Trimming shortened V by 6 bases and J by 9 bases, and 17 bases separated the two germline ends. CDR1 SNHLY and CDR2 FYNNEI come from the germline V gene. The CDR3 covers 13 residues. CDR3 bases: TGTGCCAGCAGCTGGGGCAGCCAAATTCAAGCTTTCTTT. Translating gives CASSWGSQIQAFF.

This clonotype was detected a few times. The J gene is TRBJ1-5, the V gene TRBV7-9; D might be TRBD1 (5 bases). The germline V gene has CDR1 SEHNR and CDR2 FQNEAQ (reference sequence). This CDR3 contains 15 residues. V dropped 5 bases and J dropped 6 bases, with 17 bases sitting between them. The CDR3 DNA sequence: TGTGCCAGCAGCCTCAGTGGGGGAGAGGGTCAGCCCCAGCATTTT. This translates into CASSLSGGEGQPQHF. The variable domain in full, completed from reference TRBV7-9 and TRBJ1-5, reads DTGVSQNPRHKITKRGQNVTFRCDPISEHNRLYWYRQTLGQGPEFLTYFQNEAQLEKSRLLSDRFSAERPKGSFSTLEIQRTEQGDSAMYLCASSLSGGEGQPQHFGDGTRLSIL.

The chain uses TRBV28 and TRBJ2-7; the match to TRBD2 covers 12 bases. Losses at the gene ends were 6 bases for V and 2 bases for J; bases not matched to a gene: 8. CDR1 and CDR2 (germline): MDHEN, SYDVKM. CDR3 length: 16 amino acids. The CDR3: CASRQRLAGAAYEQYF. The CDR3 DNA reads TGTGCCAGCAGGCAACGACTAGCGGGAGCGGCCTACGAGCAGTACTTC.

This clonotype has a handful of counts. The CDR3 bases are TGTGCCATCAGTGACAGGGGGCCTGAAGCTTTCTTT. It encodes CAISDRGPEAFF. The chain employs TRBV10-3 and TRBJ1-1; 8 bases align to TRBD1. Germline V lookup: CDR1 ENHRY, CDR2 SYGVKD. The CDR3 length is 12 residues. Trimming cost V 3 bases and J 6 bases; bases outside gene matches: 0.

This clonotype was counted between two and nine times. CDR3 DNA sequence: TGTGCCAGCAGTGAAGATGGGGTGTCCTACAATGAGCAGTTCTTC. It is translated as CASSEDGVSYNEQFF. The rearrangement uses TRBV6-1 and TRBJ2-1; D unclear. This CDR3 spans 15 amino acids. V was clipped by 1 base and J by 1 base, with 8 bases between them. Per germline, CDR1 MNHNS and CDR2 SASEGT.

This clonotype has more than one count but fewer than ten. The chain employs TRBV3-1 and TRBJ2-3, with 8 bases aligning to TRBD2. CDR1 is LGHDT and CDR2 is YNNKEL in the germline V gene (reference sequence). V lost 5 bases to trimming and J lost 3 bases; unmatched junction nucleotides: 7. The length of the CDR3 is 15 residues. In nucleotides, the CDR3 is TGTGCCAGCAGCAACCGGGGGGGCCGGACAGATACGCAGTATTTT. Its protein is CASSNRGGRTDTQYF.

This clonotype was seen many times. The chain uses TRBV29-1 and TRBJ1-4; D ambiguous. Deletions cut 6 bases from V and 0 bases from J, with 11 bases between. CDR1 is SQVTM, CDR2 ANQGSEA, per germline. This CDR3 region has 14 residues. The CDR3 DNA sequence: TGCAGCGTCGCGGACCGTGCAACTAATGAAAAACTGTTTTTT. Residues: CSVADRATNEKLFF.

This clonotype occurred many times. This chain connects TRBV27 to TRBJ1-1, with TRBD1 identical over 7 bases. Germline V gene data show CDR1 as MNHEY and CDR2 as SMNVEV (reference sequence). The CDR3 runs to 16 residues. Trimming removed 4 bases from V and 0 bases from J; junction bases left unmatched: 8. Here the CDR3 reads CASSYRSTGMNTEAFF. The CDR3 DNA follows: TGTGCCAGCAGTTACCGATCGACAGGGATGAACACTGAAGCTTTCTTT.

This clonotype was counted at least ten times. The genes are TRBV7-2 and TRBJ1-5; no firm D call. Germline V gene lookup returns CDR1 SGHTA and CDR2 FQGNSA. The CDR3 is made up of 13 amino acids. The ends were cut back, 3 bases at V and 4 bases at J, with 7 bases in the middle. The CDR3 bases are TGTGCCAGCAGCTTCGGAGGTAATCAGCCCCAGCATTTT. It codes for CASSFGGNQPQHF. Together with reference TRBV7-2 and TRBJ1-5, the CDR3 gives the full variable domain: GAGVSQSPSNKVTEKGKDVELRCDPISGHTALYWYRQSLGQGLEFLIYFQGNSAPDKSGLPSDRFSAERTGGSVSTLTIQRTQQEDSAVYLCASSFGGNQPQHFGDGTRLSIL.

This clonotype was counted a few times. This rearrangement joins TRBV20-1 to TRBJ2-7; 10 nucleotides agree with TRBD1. This CDR3 comprises 17 residues. Losses at the gene ends were 1 base for V and 2 bases for J; bases not matched to a gene: 11. Germline CDR1 and CDR2: DFQATT and SNEGSKA (reference sequence). The CDR3 coding sequence is TGCAGTGCTAGAGCCAGGGGACAGGGGTATGTAACCTACGAGCAGTACTTC. The encoded protein is CSARARGQGYVTYEQYF.

This clonotype was detected only a few times. This CDR3 reads CASSETEGSYNEQFF. In DNA form, the CDR3 reads TGTGCCAGCAGTGAGACAGAGGGATCCTACAATGAGCAGTTCTTC. The V call is TRBV2, the J call TRBJ2-1, with D possibly being TRBD1 or TRBD2 (5 bases each). The ends were cut back, 3 bases at V and 1 base at J, with 10 bases in the middle. Germline lookup yields CDR1 SNHLY and CDR2 FYNNEI. The CDR3 spans 15 residues.